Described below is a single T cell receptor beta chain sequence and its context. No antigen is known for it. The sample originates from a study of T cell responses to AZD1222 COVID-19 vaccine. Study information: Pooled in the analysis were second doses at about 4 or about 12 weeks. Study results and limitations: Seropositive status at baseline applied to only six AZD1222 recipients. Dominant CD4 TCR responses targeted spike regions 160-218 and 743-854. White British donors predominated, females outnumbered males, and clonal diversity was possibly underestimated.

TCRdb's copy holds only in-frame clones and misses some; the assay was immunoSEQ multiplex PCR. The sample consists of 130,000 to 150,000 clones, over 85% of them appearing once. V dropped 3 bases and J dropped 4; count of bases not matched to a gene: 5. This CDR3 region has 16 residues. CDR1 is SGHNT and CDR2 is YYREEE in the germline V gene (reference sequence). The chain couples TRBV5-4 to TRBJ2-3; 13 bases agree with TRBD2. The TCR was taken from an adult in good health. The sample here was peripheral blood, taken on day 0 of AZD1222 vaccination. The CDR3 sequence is CASSSGTSGNPDTQYF. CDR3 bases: TGTGCCAGCAGCTCGGGGACTAGCGGGAACCCAGATACGCAGTATTTT.